This TCR beta chain was obtained from a study of cytomegalovirus exposure and HLA in healthy donors listed by TCRdb under 2017. As for the study more broadly: According to an earlier analysis of several hundred of the donors, roughly 180 million T cells yielded roughly 110 million unique TCR beta sequences and around 300 Gb of sequence data. An early release covering 550 to 650 HLA-typed donors comprised about 300 gigabases of sequencing data and about 90 million unique TCR sequences. The genetic ancestry cluster associated with self-reported Caucasian donors included roughly four fifths of the roughly 400 genotyped donors. The aim of the study was to test whether cataloging public T cell receptors could identify signatures of past pathogen exposure. The T cell repertoires of several hundred subjects were profiled by immunosequencing and related to cytomegalovirus serostatus. Along with the approximately 670-subject first cohort, a separate validation cohort of over a hundred different subjects was used. The study combined high-throughput TCR immunosequencing, statistical association of individual TCRs with disease status, and machine learning to predict cytomegalovirus infection status. A later analysis re-analyzed previously published TCR beta repertoires from 660 or so donors and added high-resolution HLA genotyping to study TCR occurrence patterns. The later analysis used no new phenotypic data to find candidate immune exposures, relying instead on TCR beta sequences and their occurrence across donors. An earlier analysis of more than 450 of the donors used high-throughput TCR beta sequencing to judge whether each TCR beta V gene segment behaved as functional or pseudogenic. Donor age, sex, ethnicity and CMV serostatus were collected together with the repertoire data. Genome-wide SNP genotypes for about 65% of the roughly 700 donors were used in a later genetic analysis, which treated that subset as a discovery cohort. All discovery cohort repertoires had been generated on a single sequencing platform. Both class I and class II loci were covered by HLA typing, at four-digit resolution. The number of donors typed differed by locus, with about 629-640 for A, B, C, DRB1 and DQB1, around 500 for DQA1, over 600 for DPA1, and some 440 for DPB1. Because of strong linkage in the cohort, four or five DR-DQ haplotypes were treated as single units for association and clustering. On average, about 200,000 unique TCR beta nucleotide sequences were sequenced per donor among more than 350 genotyped donors of the cohort, with 15% to 20% of those sequences being non-productive.

The CDR1 and CDR2 encoded by the germline V gene are SGHTA and FQGNSA. Its CDR3 holds 16 amino acids, cysteine through phenylalanine. Only the CDR3 portion is preserved as DNA: 48 bases, with reading frame beginning at the first base. V is pruned by 5 bases and J by 9 bases, leaving 13 bases of the junction without a gene match. In the case of this clone: Its binding antigen is unknown. Base qualities are not recorded, but no much larger clone differs from it by a single base.

The cohort consisted of 650 to 700 healthy bone marrow donors. All cohort members were sampled while nominally healthy, although unrecorded immune exposures were likely present. The donor was CMV seronegative and was included in the group of about 350 seronegative cohort members. Each donor provided a peripheral blood sample, and peripheral blood mononuclear cells were used for TCR beta sequencing. Genomic DNA extraction from the blood cell samples was performed with the Qiagen DNeasy Blood Extraction Kit. The library was made by the immunoSEQ multiplex PCR assay. A mixture of 60 forward primers for TCR Vbeta segments and 13 reverse primers for TCR Jbeta segments was used in the multiplex PCR. Amplification of the CDR3 region of rearranged TCR beta genes was performed with a multiplex PCR assay on genomic DNA. Amplified TCR beta libraries were sequenced as 87-base-pair reads on the Illumina HiSeq System. The paper's data handling went like this. A later analysis tallied roughly 78 million unique TCR beta chains across the 666 repertoires, and approximately 12 million of those chains were shared by two or more donors. A nearest-neighbor algorithm error-corrected the raw reads and collapsed the reads into unique sequences, merging closely related sequences to remove PCR and sequencing errors. Alignment of CDR3 sequences to IMGT reference sequences was used to assign V, D and J gene segments. For a sequence to be retained, a match of at least six nucleotides was required to both a V gene segment and a J gene segment. Rearrangements were classified as productive when the CDR3 lacked stop codons and remained in frame with V and J, and all other rearrangements were classified as non-productive. Following IMGT convention, CDR3 was defined as the stretch from the second conserved V-encoded cysteine up to the conserved J-encoded phenylalanine. Sequences without an unambiguous match to a single V gene segment were excluded from the earlier analysis of 450 to 750 of the donors. An earlier analysis of 587 of the donors classified V segments as functional when productive rearrangements were above 56.7% and as segregating when the standard deviation between donors was above 5%. A statistical classification framework was built for diagnosing cytomegalovirus status from the catalog of TCR beta chain sequences. In a later analysis, V and J genes were assigned by comparing TCR nucleotide sequences against IMGT/GENE-DB human TR gene sequences. A later analysis assigned CDR3 sequences and most-parsimonious VDJ recombination scenarios with the TCRdist pipeline. In a later analysis, each TCR beta chain was defined by its CDR3 amino acid sequence together with its V-gene family, and reads lacking a unique V-gene family were excluded. As a way to deal with suspected cross-contamination and a sequencing artifact, a later analysis dropped over 550 nucleotide sequences that were highly shared and had low generation probability. For each public chain, a later analysis derived a clonal expansion index from normalized ranks of inferred template counts within each repertoire. Generation probabilities in a later analysis came from a VDJ recombination model fitted to out-of-frame rearrangements, and those results were checked against IGoR. In a later analysis, hypergeometric tests were used to score TCR-TCR, TCR-HLA and TCR-CMV co-occurrence, with a repertoire-size bias correction applied to TCR pairs. A later analysis estimated false discovery rates by permuting HLA or CMV assignments 20 times. In a later analysis, co-occurring TCRs were grouped using DBSCAN, with TCRdist sequence similarity added in when clustering inside HLA-allele-positive subsets. Repertoires with fewer than 30,000 or more than 120,000 public chains, plus five repertoires with anomalous nucleotide sharing, were excluded from co-occurrence clustering. TCRdb obtained this table from immuneACCESS and retained in-frame rearrangements with V and J assigned. These tables miss some clones; where compared with another copy, unresolved V genes account for less than half of the shortfall, and the remainder is unexplained. Clone size and the V and J calls come from that table; the DNA yielded D and trimming. The sample contains roughly 140,000 clones, roughly 80% of them found a single time. The ten top clones hold roughly 2.7% of the sample.

The investigation overall reported the following: A few of the identified cytomegalovirus-associated TCR beta chains were confirmed in vitro to be specific for cytomegalovirus antigens. In a later analysis, TCR association rates were found to vary across HLA loci, with the most associated TCRs seen for DRB1 alleles and the fewest for HLA-C alleles. A later analysis associated about 18,000 TCR beta sequences with specific HLA alleles at a false discovery rate of 0.05. Because some donors lacked HLA typing at each locus, the association tests relied only on the typed subset. Presence/absence analyses assumed roughly uniform sequencing depth across donors, an assumption that may not hold. Assigning TCR associations to individual alleles was difficult when HLA alleles, especially DR and DQ, strongly co-occurred. Correlated functional status among segregating V segments might be attributable to linkage disequilibrium, but an unknown experimental factor could not be ruled out. In this cohort, only TCR beta chains were sequenced, and detectable features were limited by the absence of alpha or paired-chain data. According to the authors, the approach could potentially be generalized to other disease states and immunological phenotypes. In an earlier analysis of around 600 of the donors, most TCR beta V segments were observed in productive rearrangements about 87% or about 30% of the time, broadly matching IMGT annotations. Several of the top co-occurrence clusters appeared to be linked to parvovirus B19, influenza, CMV and Epstein-Barr virus, according to a later analysis. Immune exposure information for the cohort was limited to CMV serostatus. The sequencing pipeline was judged likely to have produced a cluster of highly shared sequence variants as a technical artifact. Most TCR sequences were seen in very few donors, while some public TCRs were found in many individuals. Around 16 rarely observed V segments, including chromosome 9 orphons, were excluded from the earlier analysis of a few hundred of the donors because counts were too low. The 87-base-pair reads could not distinguish some IMGT-functional V segments, including TRBV6-2 and TRBV6-3, so those segments were excluded. In a later genetic analysis, fewer N-insertions in productive TCRs were reported among donors in an Asian-associated ancestry cluster than the approximately 710-donor mean. In a later analysis, HLA-associated TCR beta chains showed more clonal expansion and lower generation probabilities than non-associated chains that were equally common. A total of around 150 TCR beta chains were listed by the study as associated with cytomegalovirus. Cytomegalovirus status was reported to be diagnosed by the classifier with high specificity and sensitivity in both the original and validation cohorts. A further reported finding was that TCR beta sequences accurately predicted the HLA-A and HLA-B alleles for most subjects in the first cohort. Most CMV-associated TCR beta chains appeared to be HLA-restricted in a later analysis, and the HLA associations seemed to be driven largely by CMV exposure. V-gene and J-gene trimming of TCR beta chains was associated with a missense DCLRE1C variant in a later genetic analysis, and the association was replicated in an independent cohort.

Recombination linked TRBV7-2 to TRBJ2-1; TRBD1 aligns with 10 central bases. Sequencing was done on a sample of PBMCs. The sequence was obtained from a boy aged 2 to 10 in good health and CMV-seronegative. The DNA reads as follows: TGTGCCAGCAGCCCGACCCGGGACAGGGGAATGGGTGAGCAGTTCTTC. It specifies CASSPTRDRGMGEQFF.